This TCR beta chain is drawn from a study of blood T cell repertoires in COVID-19. Study in general: The origin of the acute and convalescent COVID-19 samples was the United States, Italy and Spain. T cells, B-cell-depleted T cells, or PBMCs provided the cDNA or gDNA that served as material.

Germline V lookup: CDR1 SGHAT, CDR2 FQDESV (reference sequence). The CDR3 has 14 residues. The junction had 4 bases not matched to a gene; V was cut back by 5 bases and J by 6 bases. Authors' data handling: Amplification of reference gene primers was used by the study to estimate nucleated cell counts. The assay was immunoSEQ multiplex PCR, and TCRdb's table has in-frame clones only and misses some. The V and J calls and clone size come from that table; D and trimming were worked out from the DNA. The data contain about 49,000 clones, roughly 79% of them seen just once; the ten biggest clones take up 20% to 25%. The Seattle site enrolled patients during active infection and followed them longitudinally. This clone was detected a few times.

This TCR was sampled from an elderly woman with COVID-19, enrolled during active disease. The sample was peripheral blood. The chain uses TRBV11-1 and TRBJ1-6; 7 nucleotides align to TRBD1. The CDR3 here is CASSPGQVNSPLHF. In DNA form, the CDR3 reads TGTGCCAGCAGCCCTGGACAGGTTAATTCACCCCTCCACTTT.